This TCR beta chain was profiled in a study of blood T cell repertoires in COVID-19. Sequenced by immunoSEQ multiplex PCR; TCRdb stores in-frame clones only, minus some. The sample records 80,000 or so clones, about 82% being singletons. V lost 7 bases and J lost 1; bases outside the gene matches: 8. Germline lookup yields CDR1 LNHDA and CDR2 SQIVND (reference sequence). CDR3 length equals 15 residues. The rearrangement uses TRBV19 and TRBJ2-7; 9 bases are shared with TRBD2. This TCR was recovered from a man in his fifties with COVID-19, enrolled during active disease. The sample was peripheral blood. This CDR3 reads CASNAGTSLSYEQYF. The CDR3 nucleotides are TGTGCCAGTAATGCCGGGACTAGCCTTTCCTACGAGCAGTACTTC.